The T cell receptor (beta chain) under discussion was sequenced for a study of T-cell reconstitution after alpha-beta-depleted transplantation in children (dated by TCRdb to the mid-2010s). A note on the overall study: Using TCR repertoire profiling, the study quantitatively followed how T-cell immune reconstitution unfolded in children after TCRalphabeta/CD19-depleted allogeneic hematopoietic cell transplantation.

This clonotype was seen ten or more times. The target of this receptor is not known. Base qualities are not recorded, but no much larger clone differs from it by a single base. General conclusions and limits of the study: About two months after transplant, the apparently early recovery of alphabetaT-cell counts reportedly depended on just several hundred clones that had expanded rapidly and came from non-depleted graft cells. In some patients, the high TCRbeta diversity seen at day 60 was put down to recipient T cells and intrathymic progenitors that had survived conditioning. Over the following months the frequencies of hyperexpanded clones went down, and after one year T-cell counts and TCRbeta diversity were mostly credited to newly produced T cells.

The library was prepared using PCR. Sequencing was carried out with an Illumina HiSeq 2500. TCR library preparation used molecular barcoding, with unique molecular identifiers applied to normalize quantification of the TCRbeta repertoire. In-frame beta chains were kept once TCRdb had trimmed the public reads at Q25 with fastp and called clones with MiXCR. Rows are unified per CDR3 protein, each entry keeping the most common DNA and genes. The sample has 5,500 to 8,500 distinct CDR3 sequences on record, 4% to 5.5% of them singletons. Around 23% of the sample lies in the top ten. V is cut by 3 bases and J by 1 base, and the space between the germline ends is 12 bases. Including cysteine and phenylalanine, the CDR3 has 14 amino acids. Only the CDR3 DNA is retained, 42 bases long and in frame from the first base. Reading the germline V gene (reference sequence) gives CDR1 DFQATT and CDR2 SNEGSKA. What this sample's treatment or condition label stands for: allogeneic hematopoietic cell transplantation with graft depleted of TCRalphabeta T cells and CD19 B cells. The transplant recipients were children given TCRalphabeta/CD19-depleted allogeneic hematopoietic cell grafts.

This receptor chain uses TRBV20-1 and TRBJ2-5; the D gene could be either TRBD1 or TRBD2, each agreeing at 5 bases. This sequence originates from a child less than two years old who had a stem cell transplant for acute myeloid leukemia, so the T cells may come from the graft donor. The sample consisted of PBMCs, mostly from graft donor cells, taken 180 days after TCRalphabeta/CD19-depleted stem cell transplant. The CDR3: CSASAPGRQETQYF. The DNA sequence follows: TGCAGTGCTAGCGCGCCGGGACGCCAAGAGACCCAGTACTTC.